The clone carrying this T cell receptor beta chain was counted a few times. This sample is drawn from a study of blood T cells in healthy people across ages. This CDR3 comprises 18 residues. V lost 4 bases, J lost 2 bases, and 10 bases stayed unmatched. Looked up from germline, CDR1 is SGDLS and CDR2 is YYNGEE. Then a second PCR, running roughly 6 to 12 cycles, was carried out with a sample-barcoded 5' primer and a J-beta primer mix. TCRdb analysed the 5' RACE reads with MiXCR anew, one entry per CDR3 protein. This table has approximately 730,000 distinct CDR3 sequences, 53% appearing once. The receptor's source is a man older than 75 in good health. J is TRBJ2-6 and V is TRBV9; 9 nucleotides match TRBD1. The sequencing sample was made of blood. DNA for the CDR3: TGTGCCAGCAGCCAAGAAATCCGGACAGGGGCTGGGGCCAACGTCCTGACTTTC. Translated: CASSQEIRTGAGANVLTF.